One sample yielded the 9 T cell receptor beta chains listed below, sequenced in a study of cytomegalovirus exposure and HLA in healthy donors. Vbeta (60) and Jbeta (13) primers were used in the PCR. The data were produced by immunoSEQ multiplex PCR, yet TCRdb's version contains in-frame clones alone and is incomplete. This repertoire shows 80,000 to 100,000 clones, about 77% found once; its top ten account for over 3%. Sequenced: PBMCs. These receptors all come from a man in his forties in good health and CMV-seronegative.

The chain combines TRBV28 with TRBJ1-1, with a possible D match to TRBD1 (5 bases). The CDR3 length is 14 residues. V lost 5 bases, J lost 2 bases, and 12 bases lay in between. The germline CDR1 and CDR2 sequences are MDHEN and SYDVKM. The CDR3: CASSPGGVNTEAFF. The CDR3 DNA follows: TGTGCCAGCAGTCCGGGGGGAGTCAACACTGAAGCTTTCTTT. Drawing the rest from reference TRBV28 and TRBJ1-1, the complete variable domain is DVKVTQSSRYLVKRTGEKVFLECVQDMDHENMFWYRQDPGLGLRLIYFSYDVKMKEKGDIPEGYSVSREKKERFSLILESASTNQTSMYLCASSPGGVNTEAFFGQGTRLTVV.

The CDR3 nucleotides read TGTGCCAGCAGCTTAGAAGCGGGAGTGTCCGGCGAGCAGTACTTC. It is translated as CASSLEAGVSGEQYF. V gene TRBV7-6 combines with J gene TRBJ2-7, with 8 nucleotides matching TRBD2. Germline CDR1 SGHVS, CDR2 FNYEAQ. V lost 1 base, J lost 6 bases, and 8 bases stayed unmatched. The CDR3 loop spans 15 amino acids. Complete variable domain (other parts from reference TRBV7-6 and TRBJ2-7): GAGVSQSPRYKVTKRGQDVALRCDPISGHVSLYWYRQALGQGPEFLTYFNYEAQQDKSGLPNDRFSAERPEGSISTLTIQRTEQRDSAMYRCASSLEAGVSGEQYFGPGTRLTVT.

V gene TRBV30 combines with J gene TRBJ1-1; no firm D call. Germline CDR1 is GTSNPN and CDR2 is SVGIG (reference sequence). V lost 5 bases and J lost 1, with 5 bases in between. The CDR3 extends over 11 amino acids. This chain's CDR3 is CAWDWNTEAFF. CDR3 sequence (DNA): TGTGCCTGGGACTGGAACACTGAAGCTTTCTTT.

About this clone itself: Other DNA sequences from this sample encode an identical CDR3 as well. The chain links TRBV6-5 to TRBJ2-7, with TRBD1 matching 11 bases. The CDR3 extends over 15 amino acids. V gave up 2 bases and J gave up 4 bases; unmatched junction bases: 4. The germline V gene has CDR1 MNHEY and CDR2 SVGAGI. In DNA, the CDR3 is TGTGCCAGCAGTTACCGGGACAGGGGGATTTACGAGCAGTACTTC. It translates to CASSYRDRGIYEQYF.

The gene calls are TRBV5-4 and TRBJ2-3, with D possibly being TRBD2 (7 bases). Trimming stripped 4 bases from V and 1 base from J, with 13 bases between. Germline lookup yields CDR1 SGHNT and CDR2 YYREEE (reference sequence). The CDR3 runs 15 residues. CDR3 sequence (DNA): TGTGCCAGCAGCACCCGGGGGGCTCGCACAGATACGCAGTATTTT. Translating it yields CASSTRGARTDTQYF.

This clone was seen once. V and J are TRBV5-1 and TRBJ2-5, with TRBD2 identical over 8 bases. The CDR3 runs 15 residues. Trimming took 4 bases from V and 5 from J; bases not matched to a gene: 10. The germline CDR1 and CDR2 sequences are SGHRS and YFSETQ. The CDR3 reads CASSLGAGGLETQYF. CDR3 sequence (DNA): TGCGCCAGCAGCCTGGGGGCGGGGGGACTGGAGACCCAGTACTTC.

This clone was picked up one time. J is TRBJ2-1 and V is TRBV27, with TRBD2 identical over 8 bases. The J segment lost 6 bases and the V segment lost 4 bases, leaving 11 bases of the junction unmatched. This CDR3 has 16 residues. The V gene's germline CDR1 is MNHEY and CDR2 SMNVEV (reference sequence). The CDR3 DNA sequence: TGTGCCAGCAGTTCCCCCCCACCGGGAGGGCTCAATGAGCAGTTCTTC. Translated: CASSSPPPGGLNEQFF.

CDR3 sequence reads: CASMGGDFLSSQETQYF. The CDR3 DNA reads as TGTGCCAGCATGGGTGGGGACTTCCTTTCCTCACAAGAGACCCAGTACTTC. The rearrangement uses TRBV2 and TRBJ2-5; D is perhaps TRBD2 (6 bases). Germline CDR1 SNHLY, CDR2 FYNNEI. Trimming took 7 bases from V and 2 from J, leaving 23 bases between them. This CDR3 comprises 17 residues.

The chain uses TRBV5-4 and TRBJ1-1; no clear D gene. The CDR3 is 13 residues long. Trimming removed 5 bases at V and 4 bases at J, with 12 bases between. Germline CDR1 is SGHNT and CDR2 is YYREEE (reference sequence). Written as DNA, the CDR3 is TGTGCCAGCAGTATGGAGCCGGTCACTGAAGCTTTCTTT. Amino acids: CASSMEPVTEAFF.